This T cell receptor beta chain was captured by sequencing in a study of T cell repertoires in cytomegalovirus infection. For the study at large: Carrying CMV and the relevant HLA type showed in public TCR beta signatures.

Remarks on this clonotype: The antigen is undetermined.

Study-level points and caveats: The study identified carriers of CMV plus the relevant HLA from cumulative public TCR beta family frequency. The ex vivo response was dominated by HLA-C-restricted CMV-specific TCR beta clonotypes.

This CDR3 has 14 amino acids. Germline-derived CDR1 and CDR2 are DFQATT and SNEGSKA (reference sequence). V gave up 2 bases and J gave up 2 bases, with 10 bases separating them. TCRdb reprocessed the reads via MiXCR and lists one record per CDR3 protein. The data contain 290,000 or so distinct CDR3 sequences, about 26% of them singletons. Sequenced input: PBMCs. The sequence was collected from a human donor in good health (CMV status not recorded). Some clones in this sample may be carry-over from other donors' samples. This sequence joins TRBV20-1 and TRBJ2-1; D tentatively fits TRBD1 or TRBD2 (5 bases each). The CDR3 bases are TGCAGTGCTAGACTAGGGGAGACCTACAATGAGCAGTTCTTC. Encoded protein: CSARLGETYNEQFF.